Presented here are 14 T cell receptor beta chains from one specimen sequenced in a study of post-analysis software for immune sequencing data. Regarding the study as a whole: TRBV segments more frequent in patients than in controls numbered roughly five and included TRBV5-6, TRBV5-1 and TRBV20-1.

These receptors lack a known antigen. The TCR beta cDNA libraries carried unique molecular identifiers. TCRdb re-called the PCR reads with MiXCR, one entry per CDR3 protein. This table has 750,000 to 900,000 distinct CDR3 sequences, roughly 46% appearing once. The material sequenced was blood. These receptors originate from a girl aged 10 to 17 with multiple sclerosis.

This clonotype appeared once. CDR3 in DNA: TGCAGTGCTGTTAGCGGGAGCGTCTCTGGGGCCAACGTCCTGACTTTC. Its translation: CSAVSGSVSGANVLTF. The chain is built from TRBV20-1 and TRBJ2-6, with TRBD2 matching 9 bases. The V and J ends lost 5 bases and 0 bases, in that order; junction bases with no gene match: 5. The CDR3 length is 16 residues. Germline V CDR1 and CDR2: DFQATT, SNEGSKA (reference sequence).

This chain links TRBV2 with TRBJ2-7; D perhaps matches TRBD2 (6 bases). With 8 bases removed from V and 0 bases from J, the gap between germline ends came to 17 bases. Germline CDR1 SNHLY, CDR2 FYNNEI. The CDR3 has 15 residues. CDR3 region: CASRPVGGSSYEQYF. In DNA, the CDR3 is TGTGCCAGCCGACCCGTGGGGGGTTCCTCCTACGAGCAGTACTTC.

The chain recombines TRBV7-2 with TRBJ1-5, with D perhaps TRBD1 (6 bases). CDR1 is SGHTA and CDR2 is FQGNSA in the germline V gene. The CDR3 runs to 16 residues. The germline V and J ends were trimmed by 4 bases and 4 bases, with 17 bases remaining between them. The CDR3 is CASSSLSGAGNQPQHF. In DNA form, the CDR3 reads TGTGCCAGCAGCTCCCTATCAGGGGCTGGGAATCAGCCCCAGCATTTT. Using reference TRBV7-2 and TRBJ1-5 for the parts outside the CDR3, the full variable domain is GAGVSQSPSNKVTEKGKDVELRCDPISGHTALYWYRQSLGQGLEFLIYFQGNSAPDKSGLPSDRFSAERTGGSVSTLTIQRTQQEDSAVYLCASSSLSGAGNQPQHFGDGTRLSIL.

This clonotype was observed a handful of times. V and J are TRBV6-1 and TRBJ1-4; unclear D gene. The V and J ends lost 2 bases and 5 bases respectively, with 15 bases between them. From germline, CDR1 is MNHNS and CDR2 SASEGT. CDR3 length equals 16 residues. The CDR3 sequence is CASSERIGPANEKLFF. DNA for the CDR3: TGTGCCAGCAGTGAAAGGATCGGTCCCGCGAATGAAAAACTGTTTTTT.

This rearrangement joins TRBV7-9 to TRBJ1-1, with 7 bases identical to TRBD1. Germline CDR1 is SEHNR and CDR2 is FQNEAQ (reference sequence). V shed 5 bases, J shed 7 bases, and the junction held 13 bases outside the gene matches. The CDR3 consists of 15 residues. The CDR3 sequence: CASSPKGGRGIEAFF. The CDR3 coding sequence is TGTGCCAGCAGCCCAAAAGGCGGCAGGGGGATTGAAGCTTTCTTT.

This clonotype appeared a few times. The V and J genes are TRBV20-1 and TRBJ2-7, with 8 bases that match TRBD1. The trim removed 1 base at V and 5 bases at J, leaving 7 bases unmatched. The CDR3 is 14 amino acids. Germline CDR1 and CDR2: DFQATT and SNEGSKA (reference sequence). For the CDR3, the DNA is TGCAGTGCTAGAGCAGTGACAGGGGACCACGAGCAGTACTTC. This sequence encodes CSARAVTGDHEQYF.

J is TRBJ2-7 and V is TRBV29-1; 10 bases are a match to TRBD2. V lost 6 bases and J lost 1; bases outside the gene matches: 9. CDR1 is SQVTM, CDR2 ANQGSEA, per germline. This CDR3 has 15 amino acids. The CDR3 sequence is CSVLGLAATSYEQYF. CDR3 DNA: TGCAGCGTCCTTGGACTAGCGGCCACGTCCTACGAGCAGTACTTC.

This clonotype was detected only a few times. The chain links TRBV15 to TRBJ2-4, with D unresolved. This CDR3 comprises 14 residues. Trimming took 0 bases from V and 13 from J, leaving 16 bases between them. CDR1 LNHNV and CDR2 YYDKDF come from the germline V gene (reference sequence). The DNA of the CDR3 is TGTGCCACCAGCAGAGAGGAAGACGAAAGCCCCCAGTACTTC. Its protein is CATSREEDESPQYF. Using reference TRBV15 and TRBJ2-4 for the parts outside the CDR3, the full variable domain is DAMVIQNPRYQVTQFGKPVTLSCSQTLNHNVMYWYQQKSSQAPKLLFHYYDKDFNNEADTPDNFQSRRPNTSFCFLDIRSPGLGDTAMYLCATSREEDESPQYFGAGTRLSVL.

The V call is TRBV20-1, the J call TRBJ2-1, with unresolved D. V shed 3 bases and J shed 2 bases, with 20 bases lying between them. The germline V gene has CDR1 DFQATT and CDR2 SNEGSKA (reference sequence). This CDR3 region has 17 residues. The CDR3 sequence: CSASNLDTDTPYNEQFF. The DNA of the CDR3 is TGCAGTGCTAGTAACCTCGATACGGATACCCCCTACAATGAGCAGTTCTTC.

This clonotype was observed a few times. This chain links TRBV3-1 with TRBJ2-7; 8 bases align to TRBD2. V lost 0 bases and J lost 4; bases outside the gene matches: 8. Germline values: CDR1 LGHDT, CDR2 YNNKEL (reference sequence). The CDR3 is 16 residues long. CDR3: CASSQESKRESYEQYF. In DNA, the CDR3 is TGTGCCAGCAGCCAAGAATCAAAGCGGGAGTCGTACGAGCAGTACTTC.

The chain recombines TRBV20-1 with TRBJ2-7; 9 nucleotides agree with TRBD1. Germline assignment: CDR1 DFQATT and CDR2 SNEGSKA (reference sequence). Losses at the gene ends were 3 bases for V and 9 bases for J; bases not matched to a gene: 9. This CDR3 is 13 amino acids long. CDR3 in DNA: TGCAGTGCTAGCGGCGGGGACAGGGTCGGGCAGTACTTC. It translates to CSASGGDRVGQYF.

V usage is TRBV18 and J usage is TRBJ2-5; TRBD1 might be the D (6 bases). CDR3 length: 13 amino acids. V was shortened by 6 bases and J by 5 bases, with 13 bases between the two germline ends. Germline V gene sequence: CDR1 KGHSH, CDR2 LQKENI. CDR3 loop: CASSAGEIETQYF. CDR3 in DNA: TGTGCCAGCTCCGCAGGGGAAATTGAGACCCAGTACTTC.

The chain combines TRBV13 with TRBJ1-4; D remains ambiguous. Per germline, CDR1 PRHDT and CDR2 FYEKMQ (reference sequence). Trimming removed 7 bases from V and 7 bases from J, with 19 bases in between. The CDR3 spans 15 residues. The CDR3 loop is CASNQRSGYLEKLFF. The DNA for the CDR3 is TGTGCCAGCAACCAACGGTCCGGGTATCTTGAAAAACTGTTTTTT. Together with reference TRBV13 and TRBJ1-4, the CDR3 gives the full variable domain: AAGVIQSPRHLIKEKRETATLKCYPIPRHDTVYWYQQGPGQDPQFLISFYEKMQSDKGSIPDRFSAQQFSDYHSELNMSSLELGDSALYFCASNQRSGYLEKLFFGSGTQLSVL.

The gene calls are TRBV20-1 and TRBJ2-3; D remains ambiguous. The CDR3 is 11 residues long. Germline lookup yields CDR1 DFQATT and CDR2 SNEGSKA (reference sequence). Between the trimmed V and J ends, which lost 2 bases and 6 bases, there was a span of 6 bases. In nucleotides, the CDR3 is TGCAGTGCTAGAAGTGGGGATACGCAGTATTTT. This codes for CSARSGDTQYF.